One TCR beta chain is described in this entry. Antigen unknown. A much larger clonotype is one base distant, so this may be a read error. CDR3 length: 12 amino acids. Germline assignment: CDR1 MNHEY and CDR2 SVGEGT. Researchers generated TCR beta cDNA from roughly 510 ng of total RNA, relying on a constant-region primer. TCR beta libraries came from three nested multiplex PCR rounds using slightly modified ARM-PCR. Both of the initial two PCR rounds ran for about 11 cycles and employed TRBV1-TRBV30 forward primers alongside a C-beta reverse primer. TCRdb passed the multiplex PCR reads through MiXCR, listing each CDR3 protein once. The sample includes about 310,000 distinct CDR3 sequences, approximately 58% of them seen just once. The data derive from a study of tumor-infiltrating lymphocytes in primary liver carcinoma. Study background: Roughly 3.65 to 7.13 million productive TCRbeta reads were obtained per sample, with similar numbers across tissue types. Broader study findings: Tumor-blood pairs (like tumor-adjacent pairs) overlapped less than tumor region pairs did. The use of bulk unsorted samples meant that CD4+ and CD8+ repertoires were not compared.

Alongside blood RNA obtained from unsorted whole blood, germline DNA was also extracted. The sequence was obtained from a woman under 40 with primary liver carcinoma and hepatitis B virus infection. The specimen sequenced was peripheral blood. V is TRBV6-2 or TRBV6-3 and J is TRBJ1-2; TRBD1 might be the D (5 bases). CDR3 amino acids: CAGSYGTSTAHF. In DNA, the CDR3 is TGTGCCGGCAGTTACGGGACTTCGACTGCCCACTTC.